This T cell receptor beta chain stems from a study of OX40 agonist ivuxolimab in advanced cancers. At the level of the study: People who had prior anti-PD-1, anti-PD-L1 or anti-CTLA-4 therapy could take part, and approximately 44% had some.

About this clone itself: Its matching antigen is unknown.

Assay used: immunoSEQ multiplex PCR; TCRdb lists only in-frame clones, some missing. The sample has around 25,000 clones; 88% are singletons. General study results and limits: No determination was made of the antigen specificity of the expanded peripheral T cells.

The CDR3 runs to 16 residues. V was trimmed by 0 bases and J by 11 bases, leaving 20 bases between them. Germline V lookup: CDR1 MNHNY, CDR2 SVGAGI (reference sequence). This clonotype originated in an adult with an advanced solid tumor such as melanoma, head and neck, liver or kidney cancer. The sample here was CD4+ or CD8+ T cells sorted from blood, taken in a trial of the OX40 agonist ivuxolimab. This chain uses TRBV6-6 with TRBJ2-1, with no clear D. The CDR3 DNA is TGTGCCAGCAGTTACTCTCGAACCACCGATCTCGAAAAGCAGTTCTTC. Translating gives CASSYSRTTDLEKQFF.